This TCR beta chain was identified during a study of blood T cells in healthy people across ages. The study's findings and limits: Across samples, TCR beta diversity tracked strongly with naive T cell percentage.

Germline assignment: CDR1 SEHNR and CDR2 FQNEAQ (reference sequence). This CDR3 has 18 residues. A word on this clonotype: Its cognate antigen is unknown.

For the second PCR, which ran for about 7 to 11 cycles, a sample-barcoded 5' primer and a J-beta primer mix were used. TCRdb fed the 5' RACE reads into MiXCR, producing one record per CDR3 protein. This sample carries about 730,000 distinct CDR3 sequences, around 40% of them seen once, and the ten largest clones take under 25%. The authors extracted at least 5 micrograms of total RNA per sample. The sequencing sample was made of blood. This chain joins TRBV7-9 and TRBJ2-7; 11 bases are a match to TRBD2. The DNA matches TRBJ2-5 better at its end, which makes the J call doubtful. This TCR was recovered from an older woman in good health. CDR3 loop: CASSLDTSGSVVGETQYF. The CDR3 DNA reads as TGTGCCAGCAGCTTAGATACTAGCGGGAGTGTGGTCGGAGAGACCCAGTACTTC.